This TCR beta chain was obtained from a study of cytomegalovirus exposure and HLA in healthy donors. Amplification used 60 Vbeta primers and 13 Jbeta primers. Method: immunoSEQ multiplex PCR; TCRdb's copy keeps in-frame clones and lacks some. The data hold some 66,000 clones, with 75% observed a single time. CDR3 size: 15 residues. Trimming pared 2 bases from V and 2 bases from J, leaving 8 bases between. Germline lookup yields CDR1 SGHRS and CDR2 YFSETQ. In the case of this clone: Its antigen is not known.

Unrecorded immune exposure was likely among donors, who were nominally healthy when sampled. Regarding the study as a whole: The authors later found HLA-associated TCR beta chains more clonally expanded than equally common others.

This chain links TRBV5-1 with TRBJ2-6; D ambiguous. The source of this sequence is a man in his 60s in good health and CMV-seropositive. The sample consisted of PBMCs. The CDR3: CASSFTAAGANVLTF. In DNA, the CDR3 is TGCGCCAGCAGCTTCACGGCGGCTGGGGCCAACGTCCTGACTTTC.